The 18 T cell receptor beta chains below all came from one sample that was sequenced in a study of T cells in Graves' hyperthyroidism and ophthalmopathy. Researchers amplified the TCR beta CDR3 regions from RNA transcripts. HTBI primers were employed in a first-round RT-PCR of the TCR CDR3. TCRdb recomputed calls from the multiplex PCR reads with MiXCR, one row per CDR3 protein. This table has under 450,000 distinct CDR3 sequences, approximately 13% appearing once. Input material: blood. These receptor sequences come from a man between 25 and 39 years old with Graves' hyperthyroidism that later progressed to Graves' ophthalmopathy.

This clonotype was detected only a few times. The rearrangement uses TRBV25-1 and TRBJ2-5; 12 bases agree with TRBD1. The CDR3 is 16 residues long. Germline-derived CDR1 and CDR2 are MGHDK and SYGVNS. Losses at the gene ends were 6 bases for V and 4 bases for J; bases not matched to a gene: 9. The CDR3, as DNA: TGTGCCAGCAGCCCAGCGGGACAGGGGGCTGGAGAGACCCAGTACTTC. Amino acid sequence: CASSPAGQGAGETQYF.

The chain carries TRBV12-3 or TRBV12-4 and TRBJ1-2, with D maybe TRBD1 (5 bases). V lost 6 bases, J lost 2 bases, and 13 bases lay in between. CDR3 size: 14 residues. The CDR3 is CASSTGTPNYGYTF. CDR3 coding DNA: TGTGCCAGCAGCACCGGGACGCCCAACTATGGCTACACCTTC.

This clonotype was observed a few times. J is TRBJ2-7 and V is TRBV9, with TRBD2 matching 13 bases. The J call may not be correct, given that the DNA end is closer to TRBJ2-1. CDR3 length: 15 residues. From germline, CDR1 is SGDLS and CDR2 YYNGEE. CDR3 sequence reads: CASSVTSGGAYEQFF. CDR3 bases: TGTGCCAGCAGCGTTACTAGCGGGGGGGCGTACGAGCAGTTCTTC.

This chain joins TRBV6-1 and TRBJ1-5, with D unresolved. The CDR3 has 15 residues. CDR1 MNHNS and CDR2 SASEGT come from the germline V gene. Trimming left V 2 bases short and J 4 bases short, with 12 bases between. The CDR3, as DNA: TGTGCCAGCAGTGAATATTTGGGAATTAATCAGCCCCAGCATTTT. It translates to CASSEYLGINQPQHF.

This clonotype came up many times. CDR3 in amino acids: CASNILNQAFF. As DNA, the CDR3 is TGTGCCAGCAACATCCTAAACCAAGCTTTCTTT. This chain connects TRBV28 to TRBJ1-1; the D is unclear. Trimming left V 7 bases short and J 9 bases short, with 12 bases between. CDR3 length equals 11 residues. Germline lookup yields CDR1 MDHEN and CDR2 SYDVKM.

This clonotype was observed many times. The V and J genes are TRBV20-1 and TRBJ1-1; weak D call: TRBD1 (6 bases). The CDR3 has 13 amino acids. Germline CDR1 DFQATT, CDR2 SNEGSKA (reference sequence). Trimming took off 0 bases at V and 8 bases at J, with 13 bases between the two ends. CDR3 DNA: TGCAGTGCTAGAGACCTGGGGGGGACAGAAGCTTTCTTT. As protein: CSARDLGGTEAFF.

This clonotype was counted many times. The genes are TRBV7-9 and TRBJ2-5; D not resolved. Germline CDR1 and CDR2: SEHNR and FQNEAQ (reference sequence). This CDR3 is 13 amino acids long. Deletions cut 0 bases from V and 5 bases from J, with 7 bases between. CDR3 sequence: CASSLARPETQYF. The CDR3 region has the DNA TGTGCCAGCAGCTTAGCGCGACCGGAGACCCAGTACTTC.

In its sample, this clonotype was seen a few times. This chain uses TRBV11-3 with TRBJ2-3; perhaps D is TRBD1 or TRBD2 (7 bases each). Trimming stripped 5 bases from V and 4 bases from J, with 19 bases between. The CDR3 totals 16 residues. Germline CDR1 and CDR2: SGHNT and YENEEA. The DNA of the CDR3 is TGTGCCAGCAGCCCCAGGGGGGGCAGAAGGGCAGATACGCAGTATTTT. This gives the protein CASSPRGGRRADTQYF. The whole variable domain, remainder taken from reference TRBV11-3 and TRBJ2-3, is EAGVVQSPRYKIIEKKQPVAFWCNPISGHNTLYWYLQNLGQGPELLIRYENEEAVDDSQLPKDRFSAERLKGVDSTLKIQPAELGDSAVYLCASSPRGGRRADTQYFGPGTRLTVL.

This clonotype was found a few times. The V and J genes are TRBV11-3 and TRBJ2-1, with D uncertain. The length of the CDR3 is 15 residues. Germline V gene lookup returns CDR1 SGHNT and CDR2 YENEEA. The V end was cut by 0 bases, the J end by 6 bases, with 12 bases between. CDR3 loop: CASSLDGSLGNEQFF. The CDR3 DNA reads as TGTGCCAGCAGCTTAGATGGCAGTCTGGGCAATGAGCAGTTCTTC.

This clonotype appeared many times. The V gene is TRBV6-6, the J gene TRBJ2-2, with TRBD1 matching 9 bases. Germline V CDR1 and CDR2: MNHNY, SVGAGI (reference sequence). The CDR3 runs 18 residues. The V gene end was trimmed by 2 bases and the J gene end by 2 bases; junction bases not matched to a gene: 9. CDR3 in amino acids: CASSYDPTGGDNTGELFF. The CDR3 coding sequence is TGTGCCAGCAGTTACGACCCTACAGGGGGCGATAACACCGGGGAGCTGTTTTTT.

This clonotype has a count of ten or more. V usage is TRBV6-1 and J usage is TRBJ2-1; maybe TRBD1 (6 bases). Germline loops: CDR1 MNHNS, CDR2 SASEGT. V was trimmed by 6 bases and J by 3 bases, leaving 18 bases between them. The CDR3 contains 16 residues. The DNA for the CDR3 is TGTGCCAGCAGACCCCAGACAGGCCTGGTCTACAATGAGCAGTTCTTC. Translated, it gives CASRPQTGLVYNEQFF.

This clonotype was observed a few times. The V gene is TRBV27, the J gene TRBJ2-7; TRBD1 matches 8 bases. With 3 bases clipped from V and 2 bases from J, the junction kept 6 bases outside the gene matches. Germline V gene data show CDR1 as MNHEY and CDR2 as SMNVEV (reference sequence). The CDR3 covers 15 residues. For the CDR3, the DNA is TGTGCCAGCAGTTTGATGGGACAGGACGCCTACGAGCAGTACTTC. Residues: CASSLMGQDAYEQYF.

On this clonotype itself: This could be a read error, since a much larger clone is one nucleotide away. The chain uses TRBV6-1 and TRBJ1-1; weak D call: TRBD1 (5 bases). The CDR3 sequence is 13 residues long. Per the germline V gene, CDR1 is MNHNS and CDR2 is SASEGT. The CDR3 is CASSWTLNTKAFF. CDR3 in DNA: TGTGCCAGCAGCTGGACATTGAACACTAAAGCTTTCTTT.

This clonotype was found many times. The CDR3 DNA reads as TGTGCCAGCAGTTTATTCGCGGGGGTCTACGAGCAGTACTTC. It encodes CASSLFAGVYEQYF. The chain is built from TRBV28 and TRBJ2-7; 7 bases are shared with TRBD2. The germline CDR1 and CDR2 sequences are MDHEN and SYDVKM. J gave up 3 bases and V 1 base, and 3 bases lay outside the gene matches. CDR3 size: 14 residues.

This clonotype was detected many times. The rearrangement links TRBV11-2 to TRBJ1-2, with D possibly matching TRBD1 (6 bases). Germline-derived CDR1 and CDR2 are SGHAT and FQNNGV. V gave up 0 bases and J gave up 5 bases, with 16 bases separating them. The CDR3 extends over 16 amino acids. The CDR3 is CASSLEPRGGGYGYTF. The CDR3, as DNA: TGTGCCAGCAGCTTAGAGCCGAGAGGGGGGGGATATGGCTACACCTTC.

Comments on this clonotype: A read error may account for a junction end that differs from germline. This CDR3 reads CASGEGPAGNTIYF. CDR3 sequence (DNA): TGTGCCAGCGGTGAAGGACCCGCCGGAAACACCATATATTTT. The genes are TRBV6-1 and TRBJ1-3; D is unresolved. CDR3 length: 14 amino acids. Germline V gene lookup returns CDR1 MNHNS and CDR2 SASEGT.

This clonotype was picked up a small number of times. This chain uses TRBV28 with TRBJ1-4, with 10 bases that match TRBD1. The CDR3 is 11 residues long. Looked up from germline, CDR1 is MDHEN and CDR2 is SYDVKM. V was pared by 10 bases and J by 10 bases, with 3 bases of the junction left unmatched. The CDR3 bases are TGTGCCATCCGGACAGGGGGAAAACTGTTTTTT. Protein product: CAIRTGGKLFF.

This clonotype was observed a few times. The rearrangement links TRBV3-1 to TRBJ2-5; either TRBD1 or TRBD2 may supply D (7 bases each). Germline V gives CDR1 LGHDT, CDR2 YNNKEL (reference sequence). The CDR3 is 15 amino acids. Trimming shortened V by 4 bases and J by 4 bases, and 16 bases separated the two germline ends. CDR3 region: CASSPSRRGGETQYF. The CDR3 DNA follows: TGTGCCAGCAGCCCCTCTCGCAGGGGGGGAGAGACCCAGTACTTC.